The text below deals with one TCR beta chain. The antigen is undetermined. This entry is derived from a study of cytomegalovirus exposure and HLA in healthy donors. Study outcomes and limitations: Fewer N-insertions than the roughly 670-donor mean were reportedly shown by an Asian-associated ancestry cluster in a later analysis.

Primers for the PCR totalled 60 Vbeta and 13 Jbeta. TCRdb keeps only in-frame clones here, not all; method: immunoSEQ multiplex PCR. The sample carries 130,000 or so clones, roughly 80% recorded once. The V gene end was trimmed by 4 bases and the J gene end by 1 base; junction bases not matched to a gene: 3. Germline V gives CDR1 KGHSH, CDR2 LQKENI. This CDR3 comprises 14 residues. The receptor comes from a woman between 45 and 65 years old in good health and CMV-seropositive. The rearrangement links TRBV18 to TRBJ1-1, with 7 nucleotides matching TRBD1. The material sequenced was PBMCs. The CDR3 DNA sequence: TGTGCCAGCTCACAAGGGACAGCGAACACTGAAGCTTTCTTT. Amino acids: CASSQGTANTEAFF.